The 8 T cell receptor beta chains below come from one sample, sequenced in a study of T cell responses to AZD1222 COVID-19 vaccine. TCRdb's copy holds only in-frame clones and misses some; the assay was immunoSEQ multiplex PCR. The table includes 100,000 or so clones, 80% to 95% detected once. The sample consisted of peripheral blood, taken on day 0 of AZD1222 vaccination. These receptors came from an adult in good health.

The CDR3 loop is CASSVDPPAVNEQFF. Written as DNA, the CDR3 is TGTGCCAGCAGCGTAGACCCCCCAGCAGTTAACGAGCAGTTCTTC. The chain recombines TRBV9 with TRBJ2-1; D is uncertain. Per the germline V gene, CDR1 is SGDLS and CDR2 is YYNGEE. Between the trimmed V and J ends, which lost 0 bases and 10 bases, there was a span of 17 bases. CDR3 length equals 15 residues.

For the CDR3, the DNA is TGTGCCAGCGTAGCTCGGACTCCGCATAGGGGTCAGCCCCAGCATTTT. Translating it yields CASVARTPHRGQPQHF. The chain uses TRBV5-8 and TRBJ1-5, with D perhaps TRBD1 (5 bases). CDR3 size: 16 residues. V was cut by 7 bases and J by 6 bases, with 23 bases left in between. Germline CDR1 is SGHTS and CDR2 is YDEGEE.

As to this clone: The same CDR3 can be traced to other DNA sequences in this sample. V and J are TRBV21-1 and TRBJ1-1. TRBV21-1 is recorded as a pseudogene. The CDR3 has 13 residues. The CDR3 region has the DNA TGTGCCAGCAGCCCGGGACTGAACACTGAAGCTTTCTTT. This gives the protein CASSPGLNTEAFF.

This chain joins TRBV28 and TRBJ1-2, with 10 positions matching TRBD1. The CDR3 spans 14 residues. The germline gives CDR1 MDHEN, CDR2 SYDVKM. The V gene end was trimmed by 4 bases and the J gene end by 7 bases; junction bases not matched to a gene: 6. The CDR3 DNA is TGTGCCAGCAGTTCCCCGGACAGGGGGGGTGGCTACACCTTC. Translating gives CASSSPDRGGGYTF.

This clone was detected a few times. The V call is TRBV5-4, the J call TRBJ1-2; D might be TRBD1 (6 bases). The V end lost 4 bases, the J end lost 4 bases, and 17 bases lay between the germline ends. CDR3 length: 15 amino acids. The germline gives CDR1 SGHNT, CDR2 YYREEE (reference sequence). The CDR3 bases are TGTGCCAGCAGCCTGGGCGGGACATCAGGCTATGGCTACACCTTC. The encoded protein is CASSLGGTSGYGYTF.

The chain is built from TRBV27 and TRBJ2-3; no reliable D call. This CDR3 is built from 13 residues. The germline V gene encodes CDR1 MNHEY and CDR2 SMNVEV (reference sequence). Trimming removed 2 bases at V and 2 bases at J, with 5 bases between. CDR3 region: CASSLKTTDTQYF. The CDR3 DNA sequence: TGTGCCAGCAGTTTAAAAACCACAGATACGCAGTATTTT.

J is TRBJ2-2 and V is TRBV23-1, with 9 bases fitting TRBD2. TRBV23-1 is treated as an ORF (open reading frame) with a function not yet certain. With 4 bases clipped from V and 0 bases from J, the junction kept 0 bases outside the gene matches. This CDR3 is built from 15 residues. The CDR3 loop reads CASSPSGTNTGELFF. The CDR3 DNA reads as TGCGCCAGCAGTCCTAGCGGGACGAACACCGGGGAGCTGTTTTTT.

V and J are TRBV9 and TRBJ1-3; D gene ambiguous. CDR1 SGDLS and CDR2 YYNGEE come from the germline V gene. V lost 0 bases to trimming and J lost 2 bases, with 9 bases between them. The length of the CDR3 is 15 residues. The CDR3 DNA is TGTGCCAGCAGCGTAGGGCAGGAGGCTGGAAACACCATATATTTT. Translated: CASSVGQEAGNTIYF.